This T cell receptor (beta chain) emerged from a study of vaccination effects on CD4 cells after COVID-19 (dated by TCRdb to the early 2020s). Background for the entire study: Across the study, the median time from the second dose to post-vaccine sampling was 72 days (range 14 to 241). The study compared SARS-CoV-2 spike-specific CD4+ TCR repertoires before and after mRNA vaccination in COVID-19 convalescent patients and infection-naive vaccine recipients. The full study included roughly 10 COVID-19 convalescent patients and several SARS-CoV-2-naive healthy vaccine recipients. In the study, cultures from other donors were sequenced using the Oncomine TCR Beta short-read assay on an Illumina iSeq 100.

The germline V gene (reference sequence) sets CDR1 to LNHDA and CDR2 to SQIVND. Including cysteine and phenylalanine, the CDR3 has 12 amino acids. Only CDR3 DNA is held: 36 bases, read in frame from base 1. V and J lose 6 bases and 5 bases, and a span of 10 bases separates them. To prepare the library, the immunoSEQ multiplex PCR assay was applied. DNA from the cultured, isolated CD4+ T cells was subjected to TCR beta CDR3 sequencing. Regarding the original processing steps: Non-productive TCR sequences were removed and reads were trimmed to the CDR3 region, keeping CDR3s of at least 7 amino acids. Antigen-specific clonotypes were identified using the MANAFEST web app by comparison of expansion in peptide wells against reference cultures. For clones to be considered positive, expansion at FDR<0.05 versus reference and all other wells, an odds ratio above 5, and a frequency above 0.1% in two replicate wells were required. A clonotype was defined as cross-reactive if the clonotype was significantly expanded both in SARS-CoV-2 spike wells and in at least one common cold coronavirus spike condition. CDR3 similarity was assessed by Levenshtein distance with the stringdist R package, and unrooted trees were built with ape in R 3.6.1. In TCRdb, the immuneACCESS table is reduced to in-frame sequences with V and J assigned. These tables do not hold every clone; where another copy was compared, an unresolved V gene accounts for under half, and the others remain unexplained. The DNA was the basis for D and trimming; V, J and clone size are from that table. Here the sample has 60,000 to 90,000 clones; about 80% occur a single time. The top ten constitute approximately 1.2% of the sample.

A note on this clone: The target of this receptor is not known. No much larger clone is present one base from it, and per-base qualities are unavailable.

Study-level results and caveats: The study was limited by a small number of convalescent patients, and early post-infection timepoints were lacking. At late post-vaccination timepoints, both infection-induced and vaccine-induced clones showed marked clonal contraction, consistent with waning T cell responses. In healthy vaccine recipients, vaccine-induced clones were almost all SARS-CoV-2 mono-reactive, with only 1 of 255 cross-reactive with common cold coronaviruses.

The ViraFEST assay stimulated PBMC with viral peptide pools and then used TCR sequencing to identify antigen-specific CD4+ T cell clonotypes by expansion. After around eleven days of culture, CD4+ T cells were isolated with the EasySep CD4+ T cell isolation kit. Two doses of either the BNT162b2 or the mRNA-1273 mRNA SARS-CoV-2 vaccine were administered to participants. Healthy vaccine recipients had no prior SARS-CoV-2 infection, confirmed by negative nucleocapsid antibodies before and after vaccination. Over 1.5 million PBMC per well were cultured with about 9 ug/ml peptides in IMDM containing about 5% human AB serum, approximately 10 IU/ml IL-2 and gentamicin. Half of the culture medium was replaced with fresh IL-2-containing medium on days 3 and 7. Each peptide stimulation condition was cultured in triplicate wells unless otherwise noted. PBMC were separated from whole blood using Ficoll-Paque Plus gradient centrifugation and were then either cryopreserved at -140C or used fresh. The overlapping peptide pools covered the spike proteins of SARS-CoV-2 and of the common cold coronaviruses HCoV-NL63, HCoV-OC43 and HCoV-229E. The QIAamp micro DNA kit was used to extract genomic DNA from the cultured CD4+ T cells.

The chain was built from TRBV19 and TRBJ2-5; no D gene call is confident. The sample here was CD4+ T cells from PBMCs cultured with HCoV-229E spike peptides, taken after COVID-19 vaccination. Explained via the paper, the cell subset or site label denotes: HCoV-229E spike overlapping peptide pool stimulation. The clonotype originates from a human donor who received a COVID-19 vaccine. The bases read TGTGCCAGTAGCCCTACCCAGGAGACCCAGTACTTC. The encoded protein is CASSPTQETQYF.